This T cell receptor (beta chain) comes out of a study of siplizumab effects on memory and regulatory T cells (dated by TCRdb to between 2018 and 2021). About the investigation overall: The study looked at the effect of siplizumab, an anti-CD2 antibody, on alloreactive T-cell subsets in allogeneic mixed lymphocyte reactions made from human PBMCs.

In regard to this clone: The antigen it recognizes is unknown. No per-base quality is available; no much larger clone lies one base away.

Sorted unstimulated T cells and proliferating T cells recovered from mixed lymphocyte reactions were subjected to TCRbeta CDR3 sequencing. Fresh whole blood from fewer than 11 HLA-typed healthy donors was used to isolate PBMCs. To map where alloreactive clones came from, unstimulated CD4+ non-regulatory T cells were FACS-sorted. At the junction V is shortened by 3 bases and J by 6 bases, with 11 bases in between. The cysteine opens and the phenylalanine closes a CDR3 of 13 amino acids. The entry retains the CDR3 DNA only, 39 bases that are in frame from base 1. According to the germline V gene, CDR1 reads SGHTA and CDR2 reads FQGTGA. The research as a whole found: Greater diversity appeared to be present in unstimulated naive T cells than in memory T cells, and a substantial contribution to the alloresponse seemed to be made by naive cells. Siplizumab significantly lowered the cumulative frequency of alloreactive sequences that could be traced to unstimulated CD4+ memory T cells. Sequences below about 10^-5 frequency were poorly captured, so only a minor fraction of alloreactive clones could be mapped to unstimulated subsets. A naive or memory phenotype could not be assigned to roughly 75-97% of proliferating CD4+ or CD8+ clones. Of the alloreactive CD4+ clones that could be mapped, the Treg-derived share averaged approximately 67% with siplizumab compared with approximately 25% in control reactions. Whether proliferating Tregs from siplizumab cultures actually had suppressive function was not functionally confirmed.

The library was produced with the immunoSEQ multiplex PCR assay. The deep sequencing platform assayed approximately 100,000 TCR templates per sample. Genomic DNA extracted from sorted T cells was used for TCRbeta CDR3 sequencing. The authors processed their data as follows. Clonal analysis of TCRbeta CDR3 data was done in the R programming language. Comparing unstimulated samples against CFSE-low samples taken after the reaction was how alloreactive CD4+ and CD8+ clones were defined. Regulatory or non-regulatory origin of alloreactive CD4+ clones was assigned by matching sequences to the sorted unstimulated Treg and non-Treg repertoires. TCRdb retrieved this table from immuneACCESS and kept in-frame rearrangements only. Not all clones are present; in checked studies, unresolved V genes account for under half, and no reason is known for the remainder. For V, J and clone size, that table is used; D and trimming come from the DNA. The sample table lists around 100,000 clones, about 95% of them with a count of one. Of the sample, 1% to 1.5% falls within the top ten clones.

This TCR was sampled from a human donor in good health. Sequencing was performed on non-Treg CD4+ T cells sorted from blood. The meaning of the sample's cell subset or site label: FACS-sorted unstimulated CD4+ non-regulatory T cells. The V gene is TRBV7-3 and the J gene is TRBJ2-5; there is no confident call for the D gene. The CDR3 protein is CASSFSPEKTQYF. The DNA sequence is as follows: TGTGCCAGCAGCTTCTCCCCAGAGAAGACCCAGTACTTC.